Listed below are T cell receptor beta chains from one sample, sequenced in a study of a mutant IDH1 vaccine in newly diagnosed glioma. Method: immunoSEQ multiplex PCR; TCRdb's copy keeps in-frame clones and lacks some. This sample has about 36,000 clones, with roughly 79% found just once. These receptors have no identified antigens. Here the sequenced sample was PBMCs, taken from a glioma patient whose treatment included an IDH1 peptide vaccine. The receptors shown here come from a man aged 50 to 59 with glioma. CDR3s include the opening cysteine and the closing phenylalanine or tryptophan. A D gene is named only where the DNA matches it firmly. Clone size is shown for a subset of rows, as once, few, many or a class of expanded clone.

NA	TRBJ1-2	TRBV4-1	NA	CASSQRTVPDGYTF	TGCGCCAGCAGCCAAAGGACAGTTCCAGATGGCTACACCTTC
NA	TRBJ1-5	TRBV20-1	medium-sized	CRGVDQPQHF	TGCAGGGGTGTTGATCAGCCCCAGCATTTT
NA	TRBJ1-5	TRBV19	NA	CASSMGQGQPQHF	TGTGCCAGTAGTATGGGTCAGGGTCAGCCCCAGCATTTT
TRBD1	TRBJ1-2	TRBV19	NA	CASSSRQGGYTF	TGTGCCAGTAGTAGCCGACAGGGTGGCTACACCTTC
NA	TRBJ1-1	TRBV12-2	NA	CASRLPGHRSGEAFF	TGTGCAAGTCGCTTACCAGGGCACCGATCCGGGGAAGCTTTCTTT
TRBD2	TRBJ2-1	TRBV7-9	NA	CASTPATAGGDNEQFF	TGTGCCAGCACCCCGGCCACAGCGGGAGGGGACAATGAGCAGTTCTTC
NA	TRBJ2-2	TRBV7-2	NA	CATRLFAGELFF	TGTGCCACCCGACTCTTCGCCGGGGAGCTGTTTTTT
NA	TRBJ1-3	TRBV6-6	NA	CASSYSLSSGNTIYF	TGTGCCAGCAGTTACAGCCTGAGCTCTGGAAACACCATATATTTT
NA	TRBJ1-5	TRBV2	NA	CASSEGDSNQPQHF	TGTGCCAGCAGTGAGGGTGATAGCAATCAGCCCCAGCATTTT
TRBD1	TRBJ1-4	TRBV28	NA	CASQSNRGLTNEKLFF	TGTGCCAGCCAATCGAATAGGGGGCTCACTAATGAAAAACTGTTTTTT
TRBD2	TRBJ2-3	TRBV2	NA	CASSASLAGGDTQYF	TGTGCCAGCAGTGCCTCGTTAGCGGGGGGAGATACGCAGTATTTT